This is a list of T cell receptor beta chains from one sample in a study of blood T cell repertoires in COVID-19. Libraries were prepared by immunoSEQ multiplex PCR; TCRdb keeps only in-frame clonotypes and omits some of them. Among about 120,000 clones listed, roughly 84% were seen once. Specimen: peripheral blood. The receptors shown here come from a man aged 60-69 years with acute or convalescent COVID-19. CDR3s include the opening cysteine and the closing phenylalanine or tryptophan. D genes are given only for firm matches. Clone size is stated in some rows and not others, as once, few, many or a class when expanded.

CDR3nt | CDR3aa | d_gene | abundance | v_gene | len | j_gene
TGTGCCAGCAGCTTGGAGGGGACAGGGGGCAGAGGGCGGGACTTC | CASSLEGTGGRGRDF | TRBD1 | . | TRBV5-6 | 15 | TRBJ2-7
TGTGCCAGCAGTTTATCCCGGACAGTCACAGATACGCAGTATTTT | CASSLSRTVTDTQYF | . | . | TRBV27 | 15 | TRBJ2-3
TGTGCCAGCAGCGTAAGCGGGAGGGCCGGGCCCTACAATGAGCAGTTCTTC | CASSVSGRAGPYNEQFF | TRBD2 | . | TRBV9 | 17 | TRBJ2-1
TGTGCCAGCTCTTCTAGCACAGATACGCAGTATTTT | CASSSSTDTQYF | . | . | TRBV7-3 | 12 | TRBJ2-3
TGTGCTAGCAGCTTGGGACTAGCAAGCGATACGCAGTATTTT | CASSLGLASDTQYF | TRBD2 | . | TRBV7-7 | 14 | TRBJ2-3
TGTGCCAGCAGTTGGGGGCCCGGGGAGCTGTTTTTT | CASSWGPGELFF | . | . | TRBV12-3/TRBV12-4 | 12 | TRBJ2-2
TGTGCCAGCAGCGTGACAGGGGTTAATTCACCCCTCCACTTT | CASSVTGVNSPLHF | TRBD1 | few | TRBV9 | 14 | TRBJ1-6
TGTGCCAGCAGCGGCCCCCGGGACAGGGGCTACGAGCAGTACTTC | CASSGPRDRGYEQYF | TRBD1 | . | TRBV6-2/TRBV6-3 | 15 | TRBJ2-7
TGTGCCACCAGCAGAGAAGGGGGACAGGGAAAGACCCAGTACTTC | CATSREGGQGKTQYF | TRBD1 | few | TRBV15 | 15 | TRBJ2-5
TGCGCCAGCAGCTTAGGACAGGACAAAAACATTCAGTACTTC | CASSLGQDKNIQYF | TRBD1 | . | TRBV5-1 | 14 | TRBJ2-4
TGTGCCAGCAGTTACCAGGGGGCTGGCTACACCTTC | CASSYQGAGYTF | TRBD1 | . | TRBV6-2/TRBV6-3 | 12 | TRBJ1-2
TGTGCCATAGGACAGGGGAACACCGGGGAGCTGTTTTTT | CAIGQGNTGELFF | TRBD1 | . | TRBV10-3 | 13 | TRBJ2-2
TGCAGCTTCCTTCTAGCGGGCCATGGATATGAGCAGTTCTTC | CSFLLAGHGYEQFF | TRBD2 | . | TRBV29-1 | 14 | TRBJ2-1
TGTGCCAGCAGCCTCGGGTCTCCTTCGGGCAATGAGCAGTTCTTC | CASSLGSPSGNEQFF | . | . | TRBV7-8 | 15 | TRBJ2-1
TGTGCCAGCAGTCTCCTCCTGACAGGGGAGCAGTACTTC | CASSLLLTGEQYF | TRBD1 | once | TRBV12-3/TRBV12-4 | 13 | TRBJ2-7
TGTGCCAGCAGTGAATGGAGGGAAGGCACTGAAGCTTTCTTT | CASSEWREGTEAFF | . | . | TRBV6-1 | 14 | TRBJ1-1
TGTGCCAGTAAAGGTGAAGGACAGGCCCATCAGCCCCAGCATTTT | CASKGEGQAHQPQHF | TRBD1 | . | TRBV19 | 15 | TRBJ1-5
TGTGCCAGCAGCTCGGACAGGGCCACTGAAGCTTTCTTT | CASSSDRATEAFF | TRBD1 | . | TRBV11-1 | 13 | TRBJ1-1
TGTGCCAGCAGCTTATCCACGGGAGAGGCCTGGAATGAGCAGTTCTTC | CASSLSTGEAWNEQFF | . | once | TRBV11-2 | 16 | TRBJ2-1
TGTGCCAGCAGTTTGGTAGCGGGAGGGAAAAACATTCAGTACTTC | CASSLVAGGKNIQYF | TRBD2 | . | TRBV28 | 15 | TRBJ2-4
TGTGCCAGCAGCAAAGGCGGGGCCCCCGGGGATGGCACAGATACGCAGTATTTT | CASSKGGAPGDGTDTQYF | . | . | TRBV21-1 | 18 | TRBJ2-3
TGTGCCAGCAGCCCGGGGGACAGGGGGGCAGGGTATGAGCAGTTCTTC | CASSPGDRGAGYEQFF | TRBD1 | . | TRBV13 | 16 | TRBJ2-1
TGTGCCAGTATTTCTCAAAACAGGGGCGGGGTCCCATCCTACGAGCAGTACTTC | CASISQNRGGVPSYEQYF | . | few | TRBV19 | 18 | TRBJ2-7
TGTGCCAGCAGCGTCACAATCAATGAGCAGTTCTTC | CASSVTINEQFF | . | . | TRBV5-8 | 12 | TRBJ2-1
TGTGCCACCAGTGACCACAGGGTGGGAGATAATCAGCCCCAGCATTTT | CATSDHRVGDNQPQHF | . | . | TRBV24-1 | 16 | TRBJ1-5
TGTGCCAGCAGCCCCTACCCCCGGGACAGGGGAGCGATCGAGCAGTACTTC | CASSPYPRDRGAIEQYF | TRBD1 | . | TRBV5-6 | 17 | TRBJ2-7
TGTGCCACTCCTCCAACTAATGAAAAACTGTTTTTT | CATPPTNEKLFF | . | . | TRBV24-1 | 12 | TRBJ1-4
TGTGCCAGCAGCCCCCACTACGAGCAGTACTTC | CASSPHYEQYF | . | . | TRBV7-9 | 11 | TRBJ2-7
TGTGCCAGTAGCAAGCAGGTGATAGCTAATGAAAAACTGTTTTTT | CASSKQVIANEKLFF | . | . | TRBV19 | 15 | TRBJ1-4
TGTGCCAGCTCACGAGGGATAGGCGCTCAAGAGACCCAGTACTTC | CASSRGIGAQETQYF | . | few | TRBV18 | 15 | TRBJ2-5
TGCAGCGTTGTATTCGGCTACAATGAGCAGTTCTTC | CSVVFGYNEQFF | . | . | TRBV29-1 | 12 | TRBJ2-1
TGCGCCAGCAGCTTACAAGTGGGACAGGGCTTCTCTGGGGCCAACGTCCTGACTTTC | CASSLQVGQGFSGANVLTF | TRBD1 | . | TRBV4-3 | 19 | TRBJ2-6
TGTGCCAGCAGTTATGACAGGGGGTCAGGTCAGCCCCAGCATTTT | CASSYDRGSGQPQHF | TRBD1 | . | TRBV6-5 | 15 | TRBJ1-5
TGTGCCAGCAGCTTGGGTTCGGCTAGCCAGCAGTACTTC | CASSLGSASQQYF | . | . | TRBV5-4 | 13 | TRBJ2-7
TGTGCCAGCAGCGATCGGACGTTGGGAGGACGGGAGCTGTTTTTT | CASSDRTLGGRELFF | . | . | TRBV7-2 | 15 | TRBJ2-2
TGTGCCAGCAGTTACTCGGGGACAGACCACTACGAGCAGTACTTC | CASSYSGTDHYEQYF | TRBD1 | once | TRBV6-5 | 15 | TRBJ2-7
TGTGCCAGCAGTTTAAGGGGCATGAGCTACAATGAGCAGTTCTTC | CASSLRGMSYNEQFF | . | . | TRBV28 | 15 | TRBJ2-1
TGTGCCAGCAGCTTGGCAGGGACAGGGGGCAAGACTGAAGCTTTCTTT | CASSLAGTGGKTEAFF | TRBD1 | . | TRBV7-9 | 16 | TRBJ1-1
TGTGCCAGCAATAGAGGAAGCTATGGCTACACCTTC | CASNRGSYGYTF | . | once | TRBV2 | 12 | TRBJ1-2
TGTGCCAGCAGTTTCGGTCAGGGGGGTAGGGAGACCCAGTACTTC | CASSFGQGGRETQYF | . | . | TRBV28 | 15 | TRBJ2-5
TGCGCCAGCAGCCCCCTAGCGGGGGAGAACAATGAGCAGTTCTTC | CASSPLAGENNEQFF | TRBD2 | . | TRBV5-1 | 15 | TRBJ2-1
TGTGCCAGCAGTGATAACAGCCCTCCACCGCCTAACAATGAGCAGTTCTTC | CASSDNSPPPPNNEQFF | . | . | TRBV2 | 17 | TRBJ2-1
TGTGCCAGCAGATCGCTACACACTGAAGCTTTCTTT | CASRSLHTEAFF | . | . | TRBV27 | 12 | TRBJ1-1
TGTGCCAGCAGCCAAGGTGGTGGGACAGGGGCTTCAGAAGCTTTCTTT | CASSQGGGTGASEAFF | TRBD1 | . | TRBV3-1/TRBV3-2 | 16 | TRBJ1-1
TGTGCCAGCTCCCTCGAGGGCTTCGGGCAGCCCCAGCATTTT | CASSLEGFGQPQHF | . | . | TRBV27 | 14 | TRBJ1-5
TGTGCCACCAGCAGAGCTAGCCTCGCGACAGATACGCAGTATTTT | CATSRASLATDTQYF | . | . | TRBV15 | 15 | TRBJ2-3
TGTGCCACCAGTGAGAAGACAGACGGTGAAGCTTTCTTT | CATSEKTDGEAFF | . | . | TRBV24-1 | 13 | TRBJ1-1
TGTGCCAGCCTAACCGTACAGGAATCCACCTACGAGCAGTACTTC | CASLTVQESTYEQYF | . | . | TRBV7-8 | 15 | TRBJ2-7
TGTGCCAGCAGTTTATCGTGGGCTAGCGGGAGGGCCGAGCAGTACTTC | CASSLSWASGRAEQYF | TRBD2 | . | TRBV27 | 16 | TRBJ2-7
TGTGCCACCAGCAGAACCGGGACAGGGGCCAGCGAGCAGTACTTC | CATSRTGTGASEQYF | TRBD1 | . | TRBV15 | 15 | TRBJ2-7
TGTGCCATCAGGGACGTCGACAGGGGGCTTCCGGATGGCTACACCTTC | CAIRDVDRGLPDGYTF | TRBD1 | . | TRBV10-3 | 16 | TRBJ1-2
TGTGCCAGTAGTCCAATGGGACAGAAAGAGACCCAGTACTTC | CASSPMGQKETQYF | TRBD1 | . | TRBV19 | 14 | TRBJ2-5
TGTGCCAGCAGTTTAGCCAGCGGGAGTACATTCTTC | CASSLASGSTFF | TRBD2 | . | TRBV27 | 12 | TRBJ2-1
TGTGCCAGCAGCCAAGTCCAGTCACAGGGGGTCGAGCAGTACTTC | CASSQVQSQGVEQYF | TRBD1 | . | TRBV3-1/TRBV3-2 | 15 | TRBJ2-7
TGTGCCAGCAGTGTCGCCGGGACTAGTGGTAATGAGCAGTTCTTC | CASSVAGTSGNEQFF | TRBD2 | . | TRBV2 | 15 | TRBJ2-1
TGTGCCAGTACCACAGGGGCCGGGTCCTACGAGCAGTACTTC | CASTTGAGSYEQYF | TRBD1 | once | TRBV19 | 14 | TRBJ2-7
TGTGCCTCCTCCGGGAGTAATTTCTTTAAGACCCAGTACTTC | CASSGSNFFKTQYF | . | . | TRBV30 | 14 | TRBJ2-5
TGTGCCAGCAGCCGCTCTGGGGGGACAGGTTCCTACGAGCAGTACTTC | CASSRSGGTGSYEQYF | TRBD1 | . | TRBV3-1/TRBV3-2 | 16 | TRBJ2-7
TGTGCCAGCAGGCCAGGGTCCTCATCCTACGAGCAGTACTTC | CASRPGSSSYEQYF | . | once | TRBV2 | 14 | TRBJ2-7
TGTGCCAGCAGCGTATCGGGACAACTAACTAATGAAAAACTGTTTTTT | CASSVSGQLTNEKLFF | . | . | TRBV9 | 16 | TRBJ1-4